This is a list of T cell receptor beta chains from one sample in a study of T cell responses to AZD1222 COVID-19 vaccine. The repertoire was sequenced with immunoSEQ multiplex PCR; TCRdb's copy has only in-frame clones and lacks some. The sample holds 100,000 to 150,000 clones, 92% seen once. The sequenced sample was peripheral blood, obtained on day 0 of AZD1222 vaccination. The receptors shown here come from an adult in good health. The CDR3 runs from the conserved cysteine through the conserved F or W. D genes are given only for firm matches. Expanded clones get a size class; other rows say once, few or many, or leave the size out.

V gene	J gene	D gene	clone size	CDR3 DNA	CDR3 protein
TRBV19	TRBJ2-1	TRBD2	.	TGTGCCAGTAGGCGGACTAGCGGGGCCTACAATGAGCAGTTCTTC	CASRRTSGAYNEQFF
TRBV6-5	TRBJ2-7	.	.	TGTGCCAGCAGTTATACAGGTTACGAGCAGTACTTC	CASSYTGYEQYF
TRBV3-1/TRBV3-2	TRBJ1-1	TRBD1	.	TGTGCCAGCAGCCGGACAGGGGCGGGAGAAGCTTTCTTT	CASSRTGAGEAFF
TRBV7-3	TRBJ1-1	TRBD1	.	TGTGCCAGCAGCGCGACAGGGGGTAACACTGAAGCTTTCTTT	CASSATGGNTEAFF
TRBV6-5	TRBJ1-3	.	.	TGTGCCAGCAGTTACGCCGGGACCTCTGGAAACACCATATATTTT	CASSYAGTSGNTIYF
TRBV19	TRBJ1-1	.	.	TGTGCCAGTAGAGAAGGGGGAACTGAAGCTTTCTTT	CASREGGTEAFF
TRBV5-8	TRBJ1-5	.	.	TGTGCCAGCAGAGTGGCAGTATATCAGCCCCAGCATTTT	CASRVAVYQPQHF
TRBV18	TRBJ1-1	TRBD1	.	TGTGCCAGCTCACGTGCCGGGACAGTGAACACTGAAGCTTTCTTT	CASSRAGTVNTEAFF
TRBV18	TRBJ2-2	.	once	TGTGCCAGCTCACTCCGACCTACAGGGCTGATGGTCGGGGAGCTGTTTTTT	CASSLRPTGLMVGELFF
TRBV4-1	TRBJ2-5	TRBD2	.	TGCGCCAGCAGCCCACGACTAGCGGGAGAATCGGGGGAGACCCAGTACTTC	CASSPRLAGESGETQYF
TRBV28	TRBJ2-5	TRBD1	.	TGTGCCAGCAGTTCTTCAGACAGGGGCCGACTAGGGACCCAGTACTTC	CASSSSDRGRLGTQYF
TRBV13	TRBJ2-4	.	once	TGTGCCAGCAGCTCCTTAGTGGGCCTAGCCAAAAACATTCAGTACTTC	CASSSLVGLAKNIQYF
TRBV28	TRBJ1-1	.	.	TGTGCCAGCAGTTTGGCAGGCCGCGGGACTGAAGCTTTCTTT	CASSLAGRGTEAFF
TRBV24-1	TRBJ2-1	.	.	TGTGCCACCAGTGATTTCGCGGGTTTTAAGAATGAGCAGTTCTTC	CATSDFAGFKNEQFF
TRBV5-1	TRBJ1-2	TRBD1	.	TGCGCCAGCAGCAGGAATACTGGACAGGGGGCCTCTGGCTACACCTTC	CASSRNTGQGASGYTF
TRBV4-1	TRBJ2-1	.	.	TGCGCCAGCAGCCAAGATTCCAGGAGGAGCTCCTACAATGAGCAGTTCTTC	CASSQDSRRSSYNEQFF
TRBV2	TRBJ1-1	.	.	TGTGCCAGCAGTGAACAGGTGAACACTGAAGCTTTCTTT	CASSEQVNTEAFF
TRBV11-2	TRBJ1-2	.	.	TGTGCCAGCAGCTTGGACCCAAGGGAGTACACCTTC	CASSLDPREYTF
TRBV3-1/TRBV3-2	TRBJ2-3	.	.	TGTGCCAGCAGCCAAGCGCGGGGATCCGTTTACACAGATACGCAGTATTTT	CASSQARGSVYTDTQYF
TRBV30	TRBJ1-4	TRBD1	.	TGTGCCTGGAGGGGGACAGGGGTTAATGAAAAACTGTTTTTT	CAWRGTGVNEKLFF
TRBV2	TRBJ1-1	.	.	TGTGCCAGCAATCTTCAGGGGCGGAACACTGAAGCTTTCTTT	CASNLQGRNTEAFF
TRBV6-5	TRBJ1-6	.	.	TGTGCCAGCAGATCACAGGGAGAGAATTCACCCCTCCACTTT	CASRSQGENSPLHF
TRBV18	TRBJ1-5	.	.	TGTGCCAGCTCACCACAAGCAGGGACCATCAGCAATCAGCCCCAGCATTTT	CASSPQAGTISNQPQHF
TRBV7-2	TRBJ2-2	TRBD2	once	TGTGCCAGCAGCCACACTAGCGGGAGGGCCTCCGGGGAGCTGTTTTTT	CASSHTSGRASGELFF
TRBV13	TRBJ1-6	.	.	TGTGCCAGCAGCCGAGAGCCCGACACCCTCCACTTT	CASSREPDTLHF
TRBV7-3	TRBJ2-1	.	once	TGTGCCAGCAGCTCGACTAAACGCTCCTACAATGAGCAGTTCTTC	CASSSTKRSYNEQFF
TRBV19	TRBJ2-7	.	.	TGTGCCAGTAGTATTAAGGCGGCTTACGAGCAGTACTTC	CASSIKAAYEQYF
TRBV21-1	TRBJ2-2	.	.	TGTGCCAGCAGCCTAGGGCAGGGGAACACCGGGGAGCTGTTTTTT	CASSLGQGNTGELFF
TRBV2	TRBJ1-2	.	.	TGTGCCAGCAGTCAAAATTATAACTATGGCTACACCTTC	CASSQNYNYGYTF
TRBV5-1	TRBJ2-5	TRBD2	.	TGCGCCAGCAGCTTAGGGACTAGTGGGGCCAAAGAGACCCAGTACTTC	CASSLGTSGAKETQYF
TRBV19	TRBJ2-3	.	.	TGTGCCAGTAGTATTCGCGGGGGCCCGGAGGGCACAGATACGCAGTATTTT	CASSIRGGPEGTDTQYF
TRBV28	TRBJ1-1	TRBD1	.	TGTGCCAGCAGTTTATTGAGAGGGACAGCCACTGAAGCTTTCTTT	CASSLLRGTATEAFF
TRBV6-5	TRBJ1-5	.	.	TGTGCCAGCAGTTACGGGGGAAATAGCAATCAGCCCCAGCATTTT	CASSYGGNSNQPQHF
TRBV25-1	TRBJ2-6	.	.	TGTGCCAGCAGTGCTACAGGGCGAGGGGCCAACGTCCTGACTTTC	CASSATGRGANVLTF
TRBV27	TRBJ1-5	.	.	TGTGCCAGCAGTTTCGGGGTCTATAGCAATCAGCCCCAGCATTTT	CASSFGVYSNQPQHF
TRBV11-2	TRBJ2-1	.	.	TGTGCCAGCAGCTTAGATCAAGGGGTCTACAATGAGCAGTTCTTC	CASSLDQGVYNEQFF
TRBV5-6	TRBJ1-2	.	.	TGTGCCAGCAGCTTAGAGACAGTATATGGCTACACCTTC	CASSLETVYGYTF
TRBV5-1	TRBJ1-2	.	.	TGCGCCAGCAGCCCCAACCCTAATCGCGGCTACACCTTC	CASSPNPNRGYTF
TRBV19	TRBJ2-1	TRBD1	.	TGTGCCAGTAAGCAGGGGGCAATGAGTAGGACCTACAATGAGCAGTTCTTC	CASKQGAMSRTYNEQFF
TRBV15	TRBJ1-3	.	.	TGTGCCACCAGCAGAGCGACGTCGGGGTGGGACACCATATATTTT	CATSRATSGWDTIYF
TRBV2	TRBJ1-5	.	once	TGTGCCAGCAGTCCAAGCCGAACGGGCGCAACTAGCAATCAGCCCCAGCATTTT	CASSPSRTGATSNQPQHF
TRBV13	TRBJ1-1	.	.	TGTGCCAGCAGCTTAGGAGGGTCTGAAGCTTTCTTT	CASSLGGSEAFF
TRBV5-8	TRBJ2-5	.	.	TGTGCCAGCAGCTTGTGGGGCGAAGAGACCCAGTACTTC	CASSLWGEETQYF
TRBV6-5	TRBJ1-2	TRBD1	once	TGTGCCAGCAGGAGGACAGGGGGCAACTATGGCTACACCTTC	CASRRTGGNYGYTF
TRBV2	TRBJ1-2	.	.	TGTGCCAGCAGTATCGGACGAGACGATGGCTACACCTTC	CASSIGRDDGYTF
TRBV4-1	TRBJ1-3	.	.	TGCGCCAGCAGCCAAGATCGGGTGAGCTCTGGAAACACCATATATTTT	CASSQDRVSSGNTIYF
TRBV27	TRBJ1-5	.	once	TGTGCCAGCAGTTTATCGGGGGCAGGGGTCTATCAGCCCCAGCATTTT	CASSLSGAGVYQPQHF
TRBV7-2	TRBJ2-4	.	.	TGTGCCAGCAGCCCCAAACTAGCCAAAAACATTCAGTACTTC	CASSPKLAKNIQYF
TRBV19	TRBJ2-1	.	.	TGTGCCAGTACCCCGGGCCCGGGCCTGTCCTCCTACAATGAGCAGTTCTTC	CASTPGPGLSSYNEQFF
TRBV7-6	TRBJ2-1	TRBD2	.	TGTGCCAGCAGCTTACGGACTAGCGGGATTAACTCCTACAATGAGCAGTTCTTC	CASSLRTSGINSYNEQFF
TRBV5-1	TRBJ1-5	.	.	TGCGCCAGCAGCTTAAATGGTGCAGGGGTGCAGCCCCAGCATTTT	CASSLNGAGVQPQHF
TRBV23-1	TRBJ2-1	.	.	TGCGCCAGCAGTCCGGGGGTTGGTGGACAGCCTTTTTACAATGAGCAGTTCTTC	CASSPGVGGQPFYNEQFF
TRBV5-1	TRBJ1-5	.	.	TGCGCCAGCAGCTTGGAGGGCCAGGGTTATCAGCCCCAGCATTTT	CASSLEGQGYQPQHF
TRBV19	TRBJ2-5	.	.	TGTGCCAGTAGTACGGTCCCGAGGGAAGAGACCCAGTACTTC	CASSTVPREETQYF
TRBV5-6	TRBJ2-4	TRBD2	.	TGTGCCAGCAGCTTGGGGCGGGAGGGCAGCAAAAACATTCAGTACTTC	CASSLGREGSKNIQYF